These 16 T cell receptor beta chains were sequenced from one sample in a study of T cells expressing NK-cell markers. Each CDR3 protein gets one entry in TCRdb, which reprocessed the 5' RACE reads and gives no DNA. The sample totals some 450,000 distinct CDR3 sequences. The sequenced sample was blood T cells: a sorted CD56 or NKG2C T cell subset, CD4+ or CD8+ T cells, or bulk PBMC T cells (not recorded which). These TCRs come from a woman aged 18-70 years in good health.

The chain links TRBV6-1 to TRBJ1-6. CDR3 size: 13 residues. Germline V lookup: CDR1 MNHNS, CDR2 SASEGT. The CDR3 here is CASGIADNSPLHF.

This chain links TRBV5-1 with TRBJ2-2; there is no DNA to check the TCRdb D call of TRBD1. The CDR3 covers 16 residues. Germline V gene lookup returns CDR1 SGHRS and CDR2 YFSETQ. CDR3 region: CASSLVPGQGPGELFF.

V and J are TRBV29-1 and TRBJ2-7; TCRdb reports TRBD1, a call that lacks DNA to check it against. Germline V CDR1 and CDR2: SQVTM, ANQGSEA. This CDR3 comprises 12 residues. Here the CDR3 reads CSVADTAYEQYF.

The V call is TRBV7-2, the J call TRBJ1-2. Germline V gene sequence: CDR1 SGHTA, CDR2 FQGNSA. This CDR3 contains 11 residues. CDR3 amino acids: CASSFYYGYTF.

J is TRBJ1-1 and V is TRBV11-3; without DNA, the TCRdb call of TRBD1 cannot be checked. The CDR3 extends over 15 amino acids. The germline gives CDR1 SGHNT, CDR2 YENEEA. CDR3 residues: CASSLSGTGLGEAFF.

The CDR3 spells CSAIQTGRGEKLFF. This sequence joins TRBV20-1 and TRBJ1-4; TCRdb calls TRBD1, which cannot be checked without DNA. The CDR3 consists of 14 residues. The germline gives CDR1 DFQATT, CDR2 SNEGSKA (reference sequence).

The V call is TRBV9, the J call TRBJ2-5; TCRdb proposes TRBD1, but this gene call is untestable without DNA. The germline gives CDR1 SGDLS, CDR2 YYNGEE. The length of the CDR3 is 15 residues. The CDR3 sequence is CASSPPGFNQETQYF.

The CDR3 loop reads CSAREGRAYEQYF. The V gene is TRBV20-1, the J gene TRBJ2-7; the TCRdb call, TRBD1, lacks DNA for checking. The CDR3 contains 13 residues. Germline CDR1 and CDR2: DFQATT and SNEGSKA (reference sequence).

The V and J genes are TRBV15 and TRBJ1-5. Germline V lookup: CDR1 LNHNV, CDR2 YYDKDF (reference sequence). The length of the CDR3 is 15 residues. CDR3 sequence: CATSSEGSLNQPQHF.

The J gene is TRBJ2-2, the V gene TRBV6-5; the TCRdb call, TRBD1, lacks DNA for checking. Germline CDR1 reads MNHEY; CDR2 reads SVGAGI. The CDR3 consists of 15 residues. The CDR3 sequence: CASRSRVMGAGELFF.

The rearrangement links TRBV9 to TRBJ2-7; TCRdb proposes TRBD1, but this gene call is untestable without DNA. Germline CDR1 and CDR2: SGDLS and YYNGEE. This CDR3 is built from 14 residues. Here the CDR3 reads CASSQGVGSYEQYF.

This sequence joins TRBV25-1 and TRBJ2-5; TCRdb proposes TRBD1, but this gene call is untestable without DNA. The germline gives CDR1 MGHDK, CDR2 SYGVNS. The CDR3 is 15 amino acids. The CDR3 is CASSETGGGRKTQYF.

The chain links TRBV9 to TRBJ2-5; TCRdb's D call, TRBD2, is unchecked because there is no DNA. The CDR3 sequence is 17 residues long. Looked up from germline, CDR1 is SGDLS and CDR2 is YYNGEE. The CDR3 protein is CASSVGFSGTLGETQYF.

The chain couples TRBV7-9 to TRBJ2-5; the TCRdb D gene call, TRBD2, has no DNA to confirm it. The length of the CDR3 is 12 residues. CDR1 SEHNR and CDR2 FQNEAQ come from the germline V gene (reference sequence). The CDR3 here is CASSLGSSIGYF.

The CDR3 is CSAPPAGRHGYTF. The V call is TRBV20-1, the J call TRBJ1-2. The CDR3 contains 13 residues. CDR1 DFQATT and CDR2 SNEGSKA come from the germline V gene (reference sequence).

The chain couples TRBV6-2 or TRBV6-3 to TRBJ2-7; the D call of TRBD2 rests on TCRdb alone, since no DNA is present to check it. The CDR3 runs 14 residues. In germline, CDR1 is MNHEY, CDR2 SVGEGT. The CDR3: CASSYGSGSSEQYF.